This entry features one TCR beta chain sequence. This record belongs to a study of early T cells in non-severe SARS-CoV-2 infection. V was clipped by 5 bases and J by 11 bases, with 14 bases between them. The germline gives CDR1 MNHNS, CDR2 SASEGT. The length of the CDR3 is 12 residues. TCRdb redid the calling of the 5' RACE reads with MiXCR, one entry per CDR3 protein. The data contain approximately 69,000 distinct CDR3 sequences, 10% to 12% of them singletons. The receptor was derived from an adult who was a healthcare worker with PCR-confirmed SARS-CoV-2 infection or an uninfected control (not recorded which). The chain joins TRBV6-1 to TRBJ2-3; either TRBD1 or TRBD2 may fit D (6 bases each). The starting material was whole blood, obtained at baseline. CDR3 amino acids: CASSKQGLEQYF. Written as DNA, the CDR3 is TGTGCCAGCAGTAAACAGGGACTGGAGCAGTATTTT.